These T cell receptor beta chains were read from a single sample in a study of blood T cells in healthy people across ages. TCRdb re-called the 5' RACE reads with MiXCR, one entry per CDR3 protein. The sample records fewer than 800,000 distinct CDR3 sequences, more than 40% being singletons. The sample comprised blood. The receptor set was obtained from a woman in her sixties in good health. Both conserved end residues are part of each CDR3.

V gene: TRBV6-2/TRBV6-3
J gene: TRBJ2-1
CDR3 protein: CASSYGSREQFF

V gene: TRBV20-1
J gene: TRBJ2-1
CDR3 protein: CSAGGGTGNEQFF

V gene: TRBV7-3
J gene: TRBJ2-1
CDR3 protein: CASRKTRAAHEQFF

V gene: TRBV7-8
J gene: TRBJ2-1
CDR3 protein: CASSLDRGAYNEQFF

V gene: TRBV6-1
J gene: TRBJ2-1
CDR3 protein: CASNRLRGQSSYNEQFF

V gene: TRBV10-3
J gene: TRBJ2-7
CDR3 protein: CAISETGRHYEQYF

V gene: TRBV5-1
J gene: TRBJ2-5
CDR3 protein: CASSLDSRGSTQYF

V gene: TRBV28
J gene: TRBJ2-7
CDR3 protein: CANSPSHGGEQYF

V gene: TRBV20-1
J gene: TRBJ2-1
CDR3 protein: CSAPLPPMTSRRTQNEQFF

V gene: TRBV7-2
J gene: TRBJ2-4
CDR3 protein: CASSAQTGWKNIQYF

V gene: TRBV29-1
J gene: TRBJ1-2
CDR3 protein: CSVESTGGIGYGYTF

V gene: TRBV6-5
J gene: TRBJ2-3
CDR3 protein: CASSLQLSTGSTQYF

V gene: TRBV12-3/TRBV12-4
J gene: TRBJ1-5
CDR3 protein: CASSLATRDQPQHF

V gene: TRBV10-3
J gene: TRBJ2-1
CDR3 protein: CAISDSGTGAPYNEQFF